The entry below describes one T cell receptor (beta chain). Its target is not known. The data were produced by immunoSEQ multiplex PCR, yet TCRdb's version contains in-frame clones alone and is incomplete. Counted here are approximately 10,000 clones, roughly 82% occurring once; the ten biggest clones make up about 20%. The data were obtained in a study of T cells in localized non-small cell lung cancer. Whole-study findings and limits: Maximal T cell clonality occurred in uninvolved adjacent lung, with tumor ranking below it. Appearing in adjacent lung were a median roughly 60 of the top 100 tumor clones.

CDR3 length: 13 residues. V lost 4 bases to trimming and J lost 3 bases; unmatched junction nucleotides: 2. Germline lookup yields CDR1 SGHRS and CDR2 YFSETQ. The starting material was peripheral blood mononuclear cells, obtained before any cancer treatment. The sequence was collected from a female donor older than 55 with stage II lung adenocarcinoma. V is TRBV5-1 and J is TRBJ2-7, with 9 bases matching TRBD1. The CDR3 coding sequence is TGCGCCAGCAGCCGGACAGGGGACTACGAGCAGTACTTC. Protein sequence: CASSRTGDYEQYF. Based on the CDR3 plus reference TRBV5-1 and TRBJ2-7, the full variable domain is KAGVTQTPRYLIKTRGQQVTLSCSPISGHRSVSWYQQTPGQGLQFLFEYFSETQRNKGNFPGRFSGRQFSNSRSEMNVSTLELGDSALYLCASSRTGDYEQYFGPGTRLTVT.